This T cell receptor beta chain was obtained from a study of blood T cell repertoires in COVID-19. This CDR3 spans 14 amino acids. V lost 2 bases and J lost 1, with 5 bases in between. CDR1 and CDR2 (germline): LGHDT, YNNKEL (reference sequence). Under the authors' procedure: Estimation of nucleated cell counts relied on the amplification of reference gene primers. Produced via immunoSEQ multiplex PCR; TCRdb's table is partial and in-frame only. V, J and clone size reflect that table, while D and trimming were determined from the DNA. Among 35,000 to 45,000 clones listed, roughly 88% were seen once. Sequencing was carried out using peripheral blood. The chain couples TRBV3-1 (or the pseudogene TRBV3-2) to TRBJ2-2; no firm D call. The sequence was obtained from a woman at least 80 years old with acute or convalescent COVID-19. CDR3 nucleotides: TGTGCCAGCAGCCAATCATTGAACACCGGGGAGCTGTTTTTT. Translated: CASSQSLNTGELFF.